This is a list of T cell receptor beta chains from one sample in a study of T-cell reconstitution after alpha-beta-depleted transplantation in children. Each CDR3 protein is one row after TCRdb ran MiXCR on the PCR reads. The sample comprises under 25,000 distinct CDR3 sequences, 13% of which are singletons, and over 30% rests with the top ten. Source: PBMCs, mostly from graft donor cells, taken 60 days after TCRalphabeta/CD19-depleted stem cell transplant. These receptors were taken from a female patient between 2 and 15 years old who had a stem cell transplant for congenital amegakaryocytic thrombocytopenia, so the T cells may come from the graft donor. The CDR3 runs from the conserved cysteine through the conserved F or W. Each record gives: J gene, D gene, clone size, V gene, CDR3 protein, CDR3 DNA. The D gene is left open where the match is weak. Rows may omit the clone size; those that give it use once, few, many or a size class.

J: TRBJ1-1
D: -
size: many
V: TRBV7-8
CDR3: CASSKGRGRGRTEAFF
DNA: TGTGCCAGCAGCAAGGGTCGAGGCCGAGGAAGGACTGAAGCTTTCTTT

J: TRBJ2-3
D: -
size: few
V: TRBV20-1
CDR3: CSARGAAQRADTQYF
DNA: TGCAGTGCTAGAGGAGCGGCCCAGAGGGCCGATACGCAGTATTTT

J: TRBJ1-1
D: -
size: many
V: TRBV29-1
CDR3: CSVIGVTEAFF
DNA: TGCAGCGTTATCGGGGTAACTGAAGCTTTCTTT

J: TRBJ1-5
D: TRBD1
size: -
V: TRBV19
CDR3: CASSGTGKLPQHF
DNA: TGTGCCAGTAGCGGGACAGGGAAACTGCCCCAGCATTTT

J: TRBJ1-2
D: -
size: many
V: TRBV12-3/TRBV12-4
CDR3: CASSLHYGYTF
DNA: TGTGCCAGCAGTTTACACTATGGCTACACCTTC

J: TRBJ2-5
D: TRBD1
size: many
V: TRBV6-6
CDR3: CASSTTGSGTQYF
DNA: TGTGCCAGCAGTACGACAGGGAGCGGGACCCAGTACTTC

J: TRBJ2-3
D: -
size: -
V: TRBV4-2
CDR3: CASSQAARGSMVGTDTQYF
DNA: TGTGCCAGCAGCCAGGCTGCCCGGGGTTCGATGGTTGGCACAGATACGCAGTATTTT

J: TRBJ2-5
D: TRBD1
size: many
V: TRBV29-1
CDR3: CSVRTGAGETQYF
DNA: TGCAGCGTCAGGACAGGGGCGGGGGAGACCCAGTACTTC

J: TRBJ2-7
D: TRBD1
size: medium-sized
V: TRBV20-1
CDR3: CSARPGQGPRYEQYF
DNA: TGCAGTGCTAGGCCGGGACAGGGACCCCGGTACGAGCAGTACTTC

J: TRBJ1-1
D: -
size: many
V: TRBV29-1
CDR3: CSVERDDTEAFF
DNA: TGCAGCGTTGAACGGGACGACACTGAAGCTTTCTTT

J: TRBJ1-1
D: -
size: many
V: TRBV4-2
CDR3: CASSQPTRGSEAFF
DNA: TGTGCCAGCAGCCAACCTACCCGGGGTTCTGAAGCTTTCTTT

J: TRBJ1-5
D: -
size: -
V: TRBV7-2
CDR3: CASSLAAHSNQPQHF
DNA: TGTGCCAGCAGCTTAGCCGCTCATAGCAATCAGCCCCAGCATTTT

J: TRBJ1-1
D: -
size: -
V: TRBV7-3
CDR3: CASREVGSTEAFF
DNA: TGTGCCAGCAGGGAGGTAGGAAGCACTGAAGCTTTCTTT

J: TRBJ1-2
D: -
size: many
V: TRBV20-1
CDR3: CSATQGINYGYTF
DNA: TGCAGTGCTACTCAGGGTATAAACTATGGCTACACCTTC

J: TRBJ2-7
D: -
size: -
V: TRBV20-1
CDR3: CSARAGSIEQYF
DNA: TGCAGTGCTAGGGCCGGGAGTATCGAGCAGTACTTC

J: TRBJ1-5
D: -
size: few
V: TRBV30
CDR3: CAWSVGGAGQPQHF
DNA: TGTGCCTGGAGTGTAGGGGGGGCAGGGCAGCCCCAGCATTTT

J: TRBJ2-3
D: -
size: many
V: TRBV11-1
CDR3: CASSSYGEGTDTQYF
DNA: TGTGCCAGCAGCTCATATGGGGAAGGGACAGATACGCAGTATTTT

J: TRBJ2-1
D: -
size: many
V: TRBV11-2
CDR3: CASSPLGGPYNEQFF
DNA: TGTGCCAGCAGCCCACTGGGGGGGCCCTACAATGAGCAGTTCTTC

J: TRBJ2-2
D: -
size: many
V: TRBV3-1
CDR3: CASTAMYTGELFF
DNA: TGTGCCAGCACCGCGATGTATACCGGGGAGCTGTTTTTT

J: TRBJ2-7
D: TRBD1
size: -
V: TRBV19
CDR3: CASNPTGGAYVKQYF
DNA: TGTGCCAGTAACCCTACAGGGGGCGCATATGTGAAGCAGTACTTC

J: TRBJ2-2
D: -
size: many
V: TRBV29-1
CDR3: CSVEGTTGELFF
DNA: TGCAGCGTTGAGGGCACGACCGGGGAGCTGTTTTTT

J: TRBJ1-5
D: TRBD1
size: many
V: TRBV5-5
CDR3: CASSSGQGGGYSNQPQHF
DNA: TGTGCCAGCAGCTCCGGACAGGGAGGTGGATATAGCAATCAGCCCCAGCATTTT

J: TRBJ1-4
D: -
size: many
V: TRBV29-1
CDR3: CSARGSNEKLFF
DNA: TGCAGCGCCCGGGGATCCAATGAAAAACTGTTTTTT

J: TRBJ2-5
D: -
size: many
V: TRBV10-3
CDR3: CAISESRQGETQYF
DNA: TGTGCCATCAGTGAGTCCAGGCAGGGAGAGACCCAGTACTTC

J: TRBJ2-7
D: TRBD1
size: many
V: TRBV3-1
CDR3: CASSDGTGAEQYF
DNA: TGTGCCAGCAGCGACGGGACAGGGGCCGAGCAGTACTTC

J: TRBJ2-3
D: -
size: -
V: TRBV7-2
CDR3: CASSSPVGTGSQYF
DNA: TGTGCCAGCAGCTCGCCCGTTGGGACCGGATCGCAGTATTTT

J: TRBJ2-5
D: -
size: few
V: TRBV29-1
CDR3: CSVEDTGGETQYF
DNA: TGCAGCGTTGAAGATACGGGTGGAGAGACCCAGTACTTC

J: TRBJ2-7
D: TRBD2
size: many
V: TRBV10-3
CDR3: CAISESGGVPSQYF
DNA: TGTGCCATCAGTGAGAGCGGGGGGGTCCCGTCGCAGTACTTC

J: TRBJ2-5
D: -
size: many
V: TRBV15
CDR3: CATSREPDTGSQETQYF
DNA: TGTGCCACCAGCAGAGAACCTGACACAGGGTCCCAAGAGACCCAGTACTTC

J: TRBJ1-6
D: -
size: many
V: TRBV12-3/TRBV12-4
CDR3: CASSSRGTFHF
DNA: TGTGCCAGCAGCTCCAGGGGTACCTTCCACTTT

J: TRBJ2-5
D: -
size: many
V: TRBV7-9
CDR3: CASSLAGLETQYF
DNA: TGTGCCAGCAGCTTGGCAGGACTTGAGACCCAGTACTTC

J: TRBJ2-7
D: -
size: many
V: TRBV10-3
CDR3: CATGLDSYEQYF
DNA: TGTGCCACCGGGCTAGATTCCTACGAGCAGTACTTC

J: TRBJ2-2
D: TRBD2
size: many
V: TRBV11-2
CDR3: CASSLGTTSGELFF
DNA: TGTGCCAGCAGCTTGGGGACTACCTCCGGGGAGCTGTTTTTT

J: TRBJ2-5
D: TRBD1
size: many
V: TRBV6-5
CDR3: CASSLGQGETQYF
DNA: TGTGCCAGCAGTCTAGGACAGGGGGAGACCCAGTACTTC

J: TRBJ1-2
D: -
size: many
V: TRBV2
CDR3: CASSEEARPFLYGYTF
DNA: TGTGCCAGCAGTGAGGAGGCTAGGCCTTTCCTTTATGGCTACACCTTC

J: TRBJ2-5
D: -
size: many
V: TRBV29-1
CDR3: CSVFGATQETQYF
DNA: TGCAGCGTTTTCGGCGCGACCCAAGAGACCCAGTACTTC

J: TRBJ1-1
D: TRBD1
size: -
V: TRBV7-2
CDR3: CASSLPKWDSRGTEAFF
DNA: TGTGCCAGCAGCTTACCCAAATGGGACAGCAGGGGCACTGAAGCTTTCTTT

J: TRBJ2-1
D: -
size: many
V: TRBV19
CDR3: CASSSPGLRAYNEQFF
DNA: TGTGCCAGTAGTTCCCCGGGCCTCAGGGCCTACAATGAGCAGTTCTTC

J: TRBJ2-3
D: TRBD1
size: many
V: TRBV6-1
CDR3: CATQTGEADTQYF
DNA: TGTGCCACCCAGACAGGGGAAGCAGATACGCAGTATTTT

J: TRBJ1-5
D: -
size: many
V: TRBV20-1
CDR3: CSAIRDPNQPQHF
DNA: TGCAGTGCCATCCGGGACCCCAATCAGCCCCAGCATTTT

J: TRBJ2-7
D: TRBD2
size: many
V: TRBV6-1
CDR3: CASSAPGLANNEQYF
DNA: TGTGCCAGCAGTGCCCCGGGACTAGCGAACAACGAGCAGTACTTC